This T cell receptor (beta chain) appears in the sequencing data of a study of cytomegalovirus exposure and HLA in healthy donors. Study-wide results and caveats: In an earlier analysis, most TCR beta V segments were productive about 87% or about 30% of the time. Later examination showed HLA-associated TCR beta chains had greater clonal expansion than equally common others.

60 Vbeta and 13 Jbeta primers were used in PCR. The table came from immunoSEQ multiplex PCR; TCRdb's copy has only in-frame clones and leaves some out. This repertoire shows roughly 87,000 clones, 70% to 80% found once; its top ten account for roughly 15%. Donors in the study were healthy people who gave bone marrow. Donors counted as nominally healthy when sampled, yet unrecorded immune exposures were likely. Comment on this clone: Its target is not known.

Sequenced: PBMCs. The TCR comes from a woman between 35 and 50 years old in good health and CMV-seropositive.

The CDR3 protein is CASRPILAGVNTGELFF. The CDR3 nucleotides read TGTGCCAGCAGGCCAATCCTAGCGGGAGTGAACACCGGGGAGCTGTTTTTT. V gene TRBV13 combines with J gene TRBJ2-2, with TRBD2 matching over 10 bases. J was trimmed by 1 base and V by 6 bases; bases with no gene match: 8. Looked up from germline, CDR1 is PRHDT and CDR2 is FYEKMQ (reference sequence). The CDR3 consists of 17 residues.